Sequencing of this T cell receptor (beta chain) was carried out in a study of cytomegalovirus exposure and HLA in healthy donors. Overall study results and limits: The study labeled more than 150 TCR beta chains cytomegalovirus-associated. The classifier reportedly diagnosed cytomegalovirus status with high sensitivity and specificity.

CDR3 length: 14 residues. The germline CDR1 and CDR2 sequences are MNHNS and SASEGT. With 0 bases removed from V and 2 bases from J, the gap between germline ends came to 7 bases. TCRdb's table, derived via immunoSEQ multiplex PCR, lists solely in-frame clones and lacks some. The table has 220,000 or so clones, 80% to 85% seen once. This clone turned up a few times. No antigen is known for it. The source of this sequence is a woman aged 30 to 39 in good health and CMV-seropositive. V and J are TRBV6-1 and TRBJ1-2; TRBD1 might be the D (6 bases). The sample taken for sequencing was PBMCs. The CDR3 region has the DNA TGTGCCAGCAGTGAAGCAGACAGGAACTATGGCTACACCTTC. This codes for CASSEADRNYGYTF.